The 10 T cell receptor beta chains presented below share a single source sample, sequenced in a study of CD8 T cells in ankylosing spondylitis. TCRdb itself ran the 5' RACE reads through MiXCR, one entry per CDR3 protein. The table shows about 360,000 distinct CDR3 sequences, with 20% occurring only once. The sequenced material came from blood, either unsorted or a sorted T cell fraction (not recorded which). The origin of the receptors is a male donor with ankylosing spondylitis or in good health (not recorded which).

V usage is TRBV4-1 and J usage is TRBJ2-7; TRBD2 aligns across 7 bases. The trim removed 7 bases at V and 4 bases at J, leaving 10 bases unmatched. In germline, CDR1 is MGHRA, CDR2 YSYEKL. There are 14 residues in the CDR3. Here the CDR3 DNA reads TGCGCCAGCACGCGAGGCGGGGGACCTTACGAGCAGTACTTC. This sequence encodes CASTRGGGPYEQYF.

The sample holds many counts of this clonotype. The V gene is TRBV12-3 or TRBV12-4, the J gene TRBJ2-1; TRBD2 might be the D (6 bases). Trimming removed 7 bases from V and 4 bases from J, with 17 bases in between. CDR3 size: 15 residues. The CDR3, as DNA: TGTGCCAGCACCCTGGGGGGACCGCCGTACAATGAGCAGTTCTTC. It encodes CASTLGGPPYNEQFF.

CDR3 protein: CASSYGQVSYEQYF. The CDR3 DNA reads TGTGCCAGCAGTTACGGTCAGGTCTCCTACGAGCAGTACTTC. The J gene is TRBJ2-7, the V gene TRBV6-5; no definite D call. The length of the CDR3 is 14 residues. CDR1 is MNHEY, CDR2 SVGAGI, per germline. Trimming left V 2 bases short and J 0 bases short, with 8 bases between.

The chain carries TRBV12-3 or TRBV12-4 and TRBJ2-2; D remains unclear. Trimming took off 5 bases at V and 6 bases at J, with 10 bases between the two ends. This CDR3 is 13 amino acids long. The CDR3, as DNA: TGTGCCAGCAGTAACAGAGAGGCCGGGGAGCTGTTTTTT. Its translation: CASSNREAGELFF.

The chain joins TRBV20-1 to TRBJ2-7; D is possibly TRBD1 (6 bases). CDR3 length equals 11 residues. V was clipped by 5 bases and J by 3 bases, with 8 bases between them. Per germline, CDR1 DFQATT and CDR2 SNEGSKA (reference sequence). The CDR3 reads CSAPTGYEQYF. The CDR3 region has the DNA TGCAGTGCTCCGACAGGCTACGAGCAGTACTTC.

This clonotype was counted a few times. This chain joins TRBV12-3 or TRBV12-4 and TRBJ2-7; D is perhaps TRBD1 (6 bases). The CDR3 extends over 13 amino acids. Between the trimmed V and J ends, which lost 6 bases and 3 bases, there was a span of 12 bases. The CDR3: CASSYTGIYEQYF. The DNA for the CDR3 is TGTGCCAGCAGCTACACAGGGATCTACGAGCAGTACTTC.

This sequence joins TRBV10-1 and TRBJ2-5; D remains ambiguous. Germline-derived CDR1 and CDR2 are WNHNN and SYGVQD (reference sequence). The ends were cut back, 3 bases at V and 5 bases at J, with 16 bases in the middle. The CDR3 covers 15 residues. This CDR3 is CASSDGRADRETQYF. For the CDR3, the DNA is TGCGCCAGCAGTGACGGTAGGGCAGACCGGGAGACCCAGTACTTC.

The table lists this clonotype with a few counts. The chain has TRBV2 and TRBJ2-7; D may match TRBD1 or TRBD2 (5 bases each). Trimming took off 7 bases at V and 7 bases at J, with 11 bases between the two ends. The germline gives CDR1 SNHLY, CDR2 FYNNEI. This CDR3 spans 11 amino acids. The CDR3 is CASTGTREQYF. The CDR3 nucleotides are TGTGCCAGCACAGGGACGCGGGAGCAGTACTTC.

This clonotype has a handful of counts. The V call is TRBV9, the J call TRBJ2-2; 8 bases map to TRBD1. In germline, CDR1 is SGDLS, CDR2 YYNGEE. This CDR3 contains 14 residues. V trimming: 4 bases; J trimming: 6 bases; junction bases outside the gene matches: 5. The chain's CDR3 is CASSPRTGSGELFF. In DNA form, the CDR3 reads TGTGCCAGCAGCCCCCGGACAGGGTCCGGGGAGCTGTTTTTT.

This clonotype was seen a few times. This chain uses TRBV6-2 or TRBV6-3 with TRBJ2-2; 11 nucleotides line up with TRBD2. CDR1 MNHEY and CDR2 SVGEGT come from the germline V gene. Trimming cost V 2 bases and J 7 bases; bases outside gene matches: 3. The CDR3 length is 15 residues. In DNA, the CDR3 is TGTGCCAGCAGTTACCTGACTAGCGGGGACGGGGAGCTGTTTTTT. Its protein product is CASSYLTSGDGELFF.